This TCR beta chain originates from a study of graft-versus-host responses after intestinal transplantation. Turning to the study itself: Recipients were given multivisceral, liver-intestinal, or isolated intestinal transplants. Recipients uniformly received anti-thymocyte globulin induction, followed by tacrolimus and steroids for approximately 3 years.

In regard to this clone: What it binds is not known.

General study results and limits: Across patients carrying graft-donor T cell macrochimerism, allografts held high graft-versus-host to host-versus-graft clonal ratios.

The J segment lost 5 bases and the V segment lost 2 bases, leaving 7 bases of the junction unmatched. This CDR3 has 15 amino acids. The germline V gene has CDR1 SGHKS and CDR2 YYEKEE (reference sequence). Only in-frame clones appear in the TCRdb table, and some are missing; sequencing was by immunoSEQ multiplex PCR. The sample lists around 43,000 clones, roughly 90% occurring once. The clonotype originates from a human patient who received an intestinal transplant, so some T cells may come from the graft donor. J is TRBJ1-1 and V is TRBV5-5, with TRBD1 identical over 9 bases. This material consisted of PBMCs, taken 524 days after transplant. CDR3 loop: CASSFPHRGRTEAFF. As DNA, the CDR3 is TGTGCCAGCAGCTTCCCCCACAGGGGGCGGACTGAAGCTTTCTTT.